Listed below are T cell receptor beta chains from one sample, sequenced in a study of post-analysis software for immune sequencing data. TCRdb redid the calling of the PCR reads with MiXCR, one entry per CDR3 protein. The sample holds fewer than 550,000 distinct CDR3 sequences, around a third seen once. Sequenced: blood. Receptors originate from a girl aged 2-17 years with multiple sclerosis. Each CDR3 is given with its conserved first and last residue. A D gene is named only where the DNA matches it firmly. Some rows mark clone size as missing; the rest say once, few, many or name a class of expanded clone.

CASSFLGGRGYGYTF	TGTGCCAGCAGTTTTTTGGGAGGAAGAGGGTATGGCTACACCTTC	15	-	-	TRBV12-3/TRBV12-4	TRBJ1-2
CASSEGDSEKLFF	TGTGCCAGCAGTGAAGGGGACTCCGAAAAACTGTTTTTT	13	-	few	TRBV6-1	TRBJ1-4
CASSLETGILSSYNEQFF	TGCGCCAGCAGCCTAGAAACAGGGATTCTTAGCTCCTACAATGAGCAGTTCTTC	18	-	few	TRBV5-1	TRBJ2-1
CASSRRDRDNYGYTF	TGTGCCAGCAGCCGCCGGGACAGGGATAACTATGGCTACACCTTC	15	TRBD1	few	TRBV7-8	TRBJ1-2
CSARDWIGRHGELFF	TGCAGTGCTAGAGATTGGATCGGAAGGCACGGGGAGCTGTTTTTT	15	-	-	TRBV20-1	TRBJ2-2
CATSGGTAYNEQFF	TGTGCCACCAGCGGGGGGACGGCCTACAATGAGCAGTTCTTC	14	-	-	TRBV15	TRBJ2-1
CASSPEGLLNTEAFF	TGTGCCAGCAGCCCAGAAGGGCTGTTGAACACTGAAGCTTTCTTT	15	-	-	TRBV9	TRBJ1-1
CASSQDRGPDQPQHF	TGTGCCAGCAGTCAGGACAGGGGGCCGGATCAGCCCCAGCATTTT	15	TRBD1	few	TRBV27	TRBJ1-5
CASSSRTENYGYTF	TGCGCCAGCAGCTCCCGGACCGAGAACTATGGCTACACCTTC	14	-	-	TRBV5-1	TRBJ1-2
CASTPGGETQYF	TGTGCCAGCACCCCTGGCGGGGAGACCCAGTACTTC	12	-	-	TRBV7-9	TRBJ2-5
CATNTGQMYEQFF	TGTGCCACCAATACGGGCCAAATGTATGAGCAGTTCTTC	13	-	-	TRBV12-3/TRBV12-4	TRBJ2-1
CAISEDGDSPLHF	TGTGCCATCAGTGAGGACGGGGATTCACCCCTCCACTTT	13	-	few	TRBV10-3	TRBJ1-6
CASRGAQQGRSSYNEQFF	TGTGCCAGCAGGGGGGCTCAACAGGGCCGGAGCTCCTACAATGAGCAGTTCTTC	18	-	-	TRBV2	TRBJ2-1
CSARVQGNIQYF	TGCAGTGCTAGAGTTCAGGGAAACATTCAGTACTTC	12	-	few	TRBV20-1	TRBJ2-4
CASSLRMGASEQFF	TGCGCCAGCAGCTTGCGGATGGGGGCGAGTGAGCAGTTCTTC	14	-	-	TRBV5-1	TRBJ2-1
CSAPDGRRAFNEQFF	TGCAGTGCACCCGACGGGCGGAGGGCTTTCAATGAGCAGTTCTTC	15	-	once	TRBV20-1	TRBJ2-1
CASSRSPVVNTEAFF	TGTGCCAGCAGTCGCTCCCCCGTAGTTAACACTGAAGCTTTCTTT	15	-	-	TRBV6-6	TRBJ1-1
CATSRDRGGTHGYTF	TGTGCCACCAGCAGAGACCGTGGAGGGACACATGGCTACACCTTC	15	-	-	TRBV15	TRBJ1-2
CAGSPDRPGNSPLHF	TGTGCCGGCTCACCAGACAGGCCCGGTAATTCACCCCTCCACTTT	15	-	-	TRBV6-1	TRBJ1-6
CASSLEAGGPDTQYF	TGCGCCAGCAGCTTGGAGGCGGGGGGACCAGATACGCAGTATTTT	15	TRBD2	few	TRBV5-1	TRBJ2-3
CASSYRSSEKLFF	TGTGCCAGCAGTTATAGGTCATCGGAAAAACTGTTTTTT	13	-	few	TRBV6-6	TRBJ1-4
CASSMSGGAGNEQFF	TGCGCCAGCAGCATGAGCGGGGGGGCCGGGAATGAGCAGTTCTTC	15	TRBD2	-	TRBV4-1	TRBJ2-1
CVSSSVRTGGLIGKLFF	TGTGTCAGCAGCTCCGTCCGTACAGGGGGCCTAATCGGAAAACTGTTTTTT	17	TRBD1	-	TRBV7-9	TRBJ1-4
CASSLEGQLKTQYF	TGTGCCAGCAGCTTAGAAGGACAGCTGAAGACCCAGTACTTC	14	-	few	TRBV7-6	TRBJ2-5
CASSLGLIGADTQYF	TGTGCCAGCAGCTTAGGGTTGATCGGGGCAGATACGCAGTATTTT	15	-	few	TRBV7-2	TRBJ2-3
CASSFHATDTQYF	TGTGCCAGCAGCTTCCATGCCACAGATACGCAGTATTTT	13	-	-	TRBV7-9	TRBJ2-3
CSASWADRYNSPLHF	TGCAGTGCTAGTTGGGCAGACCGCTATAATTCACCCCTCCACTTT	15	-	-	TRBV20-1	TRBJ1-6
CAIREDRSLYEQYF	TGTGCCATCAGGGAGGACAGGTCGTTATACGAGCAGTACTTC	14	TRBD1	few	TRBV10-3	TRBJ2-7
CASNRGGSGKTQYF	TGTGCCAGCAACCGGGGGGGCTCGGGGAAGACCCAGTACTTC	14	TRBD2	few	TRBV7-9	TRBJ2-5
CASSLVAGFGANVLTF	TGTGCCAGCAGCTTGGTGGCAGGGTTCGGGGCCAACGTCCTGACTTTC	16	-	few	TRBV5-5	TRBJ2-6
CASSQGEGNEKLFF	TGCGCCAGCAGCCAAGGGGAGGGGAATGAAAAACTGTTTTTT	14	-	-	TRBV4-1	TRBJ1-4
CASSLEASGGAQETQYF	TGTGCCAGCAGCTTAGAGGCTAGCGGGGGGGCACAAGAGACCCAGTACTTC	17	TRBD2	-	TRBV7-6	TRBJ2-5
CASSPSGGCSPLHF	TGTGCCAGCAGCCCCTCAGGGGGATGTTCACCCCTCCACTTT	14	TRBD1	-	TRBV9	TRBJ1-6
CASSFGSSGGAGSDTQYF	TGCGCCAGCAGCTTCGGTTCAAGCGGGGGCGCCGGTTCGGATACGCAGTATTTT	18	TRBD2	few	TRBV5-1	TRBJ2-3
CSAQRSGGAADTQYF	TGCAGTGCTCAACGGAGCGGGGGGGCTGCAGATACGCAGTATTTT	15	TRBD2	few	TRBV20-1	TRBJ2-3
CASMGADGGDTQYF	TGTGCCAGTATGGGGGCGGATGGAGGAGATACGCAGTATTTT	14	-	-	TRBV19	TRBJ2-3
CATTGWTEAFF	TGTGCCACCACAGGGTGGACTGAAGCTTTCTTT	11	-	-	TRBV6-1	TRBJ1-1
CASSQGSTYGYTF	TGCGCCAGCAGCCAAGGTTCAACCTATGGCTACACCTTC	13	-	-	TRBV4-1	TRBJ1-2
CASTKTGTGDGYTF	TGTGCCAGCACAAAAACCGGGACAGGGGATGGCTACACCTTC	14	TRBD1	-	TRBV2	TRBJ1-2